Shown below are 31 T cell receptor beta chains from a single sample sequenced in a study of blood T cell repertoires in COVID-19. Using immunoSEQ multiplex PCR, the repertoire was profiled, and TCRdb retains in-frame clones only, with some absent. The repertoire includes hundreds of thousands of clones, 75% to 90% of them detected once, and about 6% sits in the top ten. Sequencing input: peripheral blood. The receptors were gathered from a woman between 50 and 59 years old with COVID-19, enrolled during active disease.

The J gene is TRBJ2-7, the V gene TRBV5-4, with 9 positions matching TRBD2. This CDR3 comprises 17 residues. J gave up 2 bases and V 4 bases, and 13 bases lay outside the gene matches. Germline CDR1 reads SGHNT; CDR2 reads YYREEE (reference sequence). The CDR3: CASSRRSRLAETYEQYF. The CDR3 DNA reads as TGTGCCAGCAGCAGACGATCAAGACTAGCGGAGACCTACGAGCAGTACTTC. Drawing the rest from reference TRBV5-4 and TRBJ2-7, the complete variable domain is ETGVTQSPTHLIKTRGQQVTLRCSSQSGHNTVSWYQQALGQGPQFIFQYYREEENGRGNFPPRFSGLQFPNYSSELNVNALELDDSALYLCASSRRSRLAETYEQYFGPGTRLTVT.

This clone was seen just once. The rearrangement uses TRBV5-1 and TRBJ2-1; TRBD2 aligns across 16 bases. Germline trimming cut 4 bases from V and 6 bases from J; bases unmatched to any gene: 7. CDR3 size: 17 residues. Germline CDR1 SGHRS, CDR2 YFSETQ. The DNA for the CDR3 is TGCGCCAGCAGCATAGGGACTAGCGGGAGGGTACTCAATGAGCAGTTCTTC. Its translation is CASSIGTSGRVLNEQFF. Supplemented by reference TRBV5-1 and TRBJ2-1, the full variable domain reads KAGVTQTPRYLIKTRGQQVTLSCSPISGHRSVSWYQQTPGQGLQFLFEYFSETQRNKGNFPGRFSGRQFSNSRSEMNVSTLELGDSALYLCASSIGTSGRVLNEQFFGPGTRLTVL.

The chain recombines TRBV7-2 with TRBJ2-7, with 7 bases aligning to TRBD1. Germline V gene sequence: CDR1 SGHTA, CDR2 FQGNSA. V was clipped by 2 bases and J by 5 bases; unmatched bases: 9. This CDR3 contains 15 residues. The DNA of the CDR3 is TGTGCCAGCAGCTTAAGAGACAGGGAGCGGAACGAGCAGTACTTC. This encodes CASSLRDRERNEQYF.

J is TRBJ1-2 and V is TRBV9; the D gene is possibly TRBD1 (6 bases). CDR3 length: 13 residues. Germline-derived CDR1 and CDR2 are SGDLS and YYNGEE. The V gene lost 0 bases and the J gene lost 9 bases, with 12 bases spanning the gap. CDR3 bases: TGTGCCAGCAGCGTAGATTTAGGGGGTAGCTACACCTTC. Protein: CASSVDLGGSYTF.

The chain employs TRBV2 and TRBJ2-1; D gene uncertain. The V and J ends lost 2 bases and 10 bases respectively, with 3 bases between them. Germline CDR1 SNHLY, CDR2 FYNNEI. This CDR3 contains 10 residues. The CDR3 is CASSETEQFF. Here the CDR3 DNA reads TGTGCCAGCAGTGAAACAGAGCAGTTCTTC. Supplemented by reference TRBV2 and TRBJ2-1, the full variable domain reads EPEVTQTPSHQVTQMGQEVILRCVPISNHLYFYWYRQILGQKVEFLVSFYNNEISEKSEIFDDQFSVERPDGSNFTLKIRSTKLEDSAMYFCASSETEQFFGPGTRLTVL.

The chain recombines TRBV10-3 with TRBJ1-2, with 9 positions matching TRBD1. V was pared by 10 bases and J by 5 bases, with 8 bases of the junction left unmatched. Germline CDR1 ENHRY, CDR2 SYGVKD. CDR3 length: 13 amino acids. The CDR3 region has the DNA TGTGCCACCAACAGGGGGCGAGGATATGGCTACACCTTC. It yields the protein CATNRGRGYGYTF.

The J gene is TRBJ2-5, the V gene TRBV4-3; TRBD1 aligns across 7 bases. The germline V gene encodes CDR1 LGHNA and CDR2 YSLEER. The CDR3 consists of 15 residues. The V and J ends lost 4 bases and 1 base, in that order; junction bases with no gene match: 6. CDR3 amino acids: CASSRYRDSQETQYF. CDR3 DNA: TGCGCCAGCAGCCGGTACCGGGACAGCCAAGAGACCCAGTACTTC.

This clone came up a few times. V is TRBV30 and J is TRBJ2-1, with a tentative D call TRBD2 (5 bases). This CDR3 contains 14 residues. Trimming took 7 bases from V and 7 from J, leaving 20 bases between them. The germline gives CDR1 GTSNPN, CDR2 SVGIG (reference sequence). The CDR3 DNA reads TGTGCCTTACAGACTACCAGGCTCTTGAATGAGCAGTTCTTC. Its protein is CALQTTRLLNEQFF.

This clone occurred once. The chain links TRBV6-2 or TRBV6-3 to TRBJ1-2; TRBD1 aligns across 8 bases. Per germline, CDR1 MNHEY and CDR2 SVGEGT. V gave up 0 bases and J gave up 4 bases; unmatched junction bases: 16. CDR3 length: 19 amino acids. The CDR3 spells CASSYSYRDRTATVYGYTF. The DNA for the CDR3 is TGTGCCAGCAGTTACTCTTACCGGGACAGGACCGCGACGGTCTATGGCTACACCTTC.

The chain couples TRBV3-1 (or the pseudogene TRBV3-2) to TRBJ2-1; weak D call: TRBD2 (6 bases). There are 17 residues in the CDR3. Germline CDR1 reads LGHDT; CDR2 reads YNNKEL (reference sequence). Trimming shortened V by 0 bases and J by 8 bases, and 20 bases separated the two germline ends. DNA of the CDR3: TGTGCCAGCAGCCAAGATAGGACGGGAGTAAAAAGCTATGAGCAGTTCTTC. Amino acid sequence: CASSQDRTGVKSYEQFF.

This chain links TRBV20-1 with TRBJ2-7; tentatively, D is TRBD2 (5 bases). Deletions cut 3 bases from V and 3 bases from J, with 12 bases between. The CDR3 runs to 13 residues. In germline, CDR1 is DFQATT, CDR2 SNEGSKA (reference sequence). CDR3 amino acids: CSASAGGLYEQYF. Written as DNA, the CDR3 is TGCAGTGCTAGTGCAGGAGGACTCTACGAGCAGTACTTC.

This CDR3 is CASSLQSQGAGNTIYF. CDR3 sequence (DNA): TGTGCCAGCTCACTTCAATCACAGGGGGCCGGAAACACCATATATTTT. The V gene is TRBV18, the J gene TRBJ1-3, with TRBD1 matching 9 bases. With 4 bases clipped from V and 4 bases from J, the junction kept 8 bases outside the gene matches. The CDR3 is 16 residues long. Germline CDR1 and CDR2: KGHSH and LQKENI.

The CDR3 DNA sequence: TGTGCCAGCAGCGTTGGAGGGGCTACCTACGAGCAGTACTTC. This sequence encodes CASSVGGATYEQYF. The chain carries TRBV7-8 and TRBJ2-7; TRBD2 might be the D (6 bases). Trimming shortened V by 5 bases and J by 2 bases, and 13 bases separated the two germline ends. The germline gives CDR1 SGHVS, CDR2 FQNEAQ. The CDR3 covers 14 residues.

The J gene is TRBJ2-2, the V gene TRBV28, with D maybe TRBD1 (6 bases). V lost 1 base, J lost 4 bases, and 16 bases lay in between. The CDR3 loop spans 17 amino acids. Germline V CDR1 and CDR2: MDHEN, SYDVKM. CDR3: CASSLLGTSTSTGELFF. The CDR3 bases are TGTGCCAGCAGTTTATTGGGGACATCCACTTCCACCGGGGAGCTGTTTTTT.

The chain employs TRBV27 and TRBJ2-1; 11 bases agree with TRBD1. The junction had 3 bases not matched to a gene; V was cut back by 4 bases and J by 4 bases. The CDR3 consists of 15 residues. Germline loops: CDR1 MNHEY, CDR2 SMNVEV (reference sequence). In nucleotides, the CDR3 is TGTGCCAGCAGTTCAGGGACAGGGGGATACAATGAGCAGTTCTTC. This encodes CASSSGTGGYNEQFF.

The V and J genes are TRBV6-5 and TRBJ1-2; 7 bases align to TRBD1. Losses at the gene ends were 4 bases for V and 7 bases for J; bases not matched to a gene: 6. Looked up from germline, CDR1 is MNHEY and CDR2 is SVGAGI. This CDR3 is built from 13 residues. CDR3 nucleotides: TGTGCCAGCAGTTTGACAGGGATGGGTGGCTACACCTTC. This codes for CASSLTGMGGYTF.

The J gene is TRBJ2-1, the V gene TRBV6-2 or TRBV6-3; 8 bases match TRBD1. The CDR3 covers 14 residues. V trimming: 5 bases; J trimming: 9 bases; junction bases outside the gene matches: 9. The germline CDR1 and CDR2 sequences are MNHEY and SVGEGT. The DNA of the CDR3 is TGTGCCAGCAGTCGAAGACAGGGGAAGTTTGAGCAGTTCTTC. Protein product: CASSRRQGKFEQFF.

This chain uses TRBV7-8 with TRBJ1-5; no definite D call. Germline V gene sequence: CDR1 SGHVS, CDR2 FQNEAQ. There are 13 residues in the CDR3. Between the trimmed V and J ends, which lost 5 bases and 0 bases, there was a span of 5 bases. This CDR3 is CASSQNSNQPQHF. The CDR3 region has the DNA TGTGCCAGCAGCCAGAATAGCAATCAGCCCCAGCATTTT.

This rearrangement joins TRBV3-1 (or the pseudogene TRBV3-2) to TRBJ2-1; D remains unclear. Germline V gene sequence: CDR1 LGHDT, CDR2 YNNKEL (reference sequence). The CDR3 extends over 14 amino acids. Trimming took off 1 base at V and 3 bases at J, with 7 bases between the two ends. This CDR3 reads CASSQVNNYNEQFF. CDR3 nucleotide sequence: TGTGCCAGCAGCCAAGTGAACAACTACAATGAGCAGTTCTTC.

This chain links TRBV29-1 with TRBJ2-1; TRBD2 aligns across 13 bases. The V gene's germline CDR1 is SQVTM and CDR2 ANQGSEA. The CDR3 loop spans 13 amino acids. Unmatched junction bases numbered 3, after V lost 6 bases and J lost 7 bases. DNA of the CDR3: TGCAGCGTAAGGACTAGCGGGAGAAATGAGCAGTTCTTC. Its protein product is CSVRTSGRNEQFF.

This CDR3 is CASGLVRRDWSYEQYF. The DNA of the CDR3 is TGTGCTAGTGGTTTGGTACGGAGGGACTGGTCCTACGAGCAGTACTTC. The chain is built from TRBV12-5 and TRBJ2-7; tentatively, D is TRBD2 (6 bases). Germline V gives CDR1 LGHNT, CDR2 FRNRAP. The CDR3 contains 16 residues. V was clipped by 0 bases and J by 1 base, with 13 bases between them. The whole variable domain, remainder taken from reference TRBV12-5 and TRBJ2-7, is DARVTQTPRHKVTEMGQEVTMRCQPILGHNTVFWYRQTMMQGLELLAYFRNRAPLDDSGMPKDRFSAEMPDATLATLKIQPSEPRDSAVYFCASGLVRRDWSYEQYFGPGTRLTVT.

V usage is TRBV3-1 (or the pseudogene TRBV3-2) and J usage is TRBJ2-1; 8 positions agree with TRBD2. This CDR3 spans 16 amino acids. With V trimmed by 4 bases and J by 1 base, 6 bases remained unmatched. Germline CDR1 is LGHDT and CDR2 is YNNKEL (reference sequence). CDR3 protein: CASSRLSGESYNEQFF. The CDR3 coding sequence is TGTGCCAGCAGCCGACTTAGCGGGGAATCCTACAATGAGCAGTTCTTC.

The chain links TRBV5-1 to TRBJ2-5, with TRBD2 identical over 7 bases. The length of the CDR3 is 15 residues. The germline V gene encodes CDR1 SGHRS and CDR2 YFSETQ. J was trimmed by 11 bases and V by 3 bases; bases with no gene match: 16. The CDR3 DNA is TGCGCCAGCAGCTCAGCGGGAACTATCCAAGAGAGGCAGTACTTC. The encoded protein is CASSSAGTIQERQYF.

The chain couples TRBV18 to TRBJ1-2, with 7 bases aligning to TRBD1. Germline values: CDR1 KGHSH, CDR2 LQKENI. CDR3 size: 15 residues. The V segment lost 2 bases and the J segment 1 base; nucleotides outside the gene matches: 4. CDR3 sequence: CASSPARDSNYGYTF. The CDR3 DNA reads TGTGCCAGCTCACCAGCCCGGGACAGTAACTATGGCTACACCTTC.

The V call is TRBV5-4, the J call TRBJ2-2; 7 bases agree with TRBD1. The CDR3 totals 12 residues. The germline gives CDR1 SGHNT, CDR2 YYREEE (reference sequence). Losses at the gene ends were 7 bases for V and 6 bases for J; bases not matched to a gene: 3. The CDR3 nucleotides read TGTGCCAGCCACCAGGGGGCCGGGGAGCTGTTTTTT. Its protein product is CASHQGAGELFF.

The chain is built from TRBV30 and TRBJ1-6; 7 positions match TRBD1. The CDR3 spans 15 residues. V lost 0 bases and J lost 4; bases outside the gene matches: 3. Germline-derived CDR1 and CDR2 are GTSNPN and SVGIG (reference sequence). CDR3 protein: CAWSVGTVYNSPLHF. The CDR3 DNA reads TGTGCCTGGAGTGTAGGGACAGTATATAATTCACCCCTCCACTTT.

DNA for the CDR3: TGTGCCAGCATGCCTCTTGGGACAGAAAACACAGATACGCAGTATTTT. This translates into CASMPLGTENTDTQYF. J is TRBJ2-3 and V is TRBV27, with 7 positions matching TRBD1. V lost 7 bases to trimming and J lost 2 bases; unmatched junction nucleotides: 12. The CDR3 sequence is 16 residues long. Germline loops: CDR1 MNHEY, CDR2 SMNVEV (reference sequence).

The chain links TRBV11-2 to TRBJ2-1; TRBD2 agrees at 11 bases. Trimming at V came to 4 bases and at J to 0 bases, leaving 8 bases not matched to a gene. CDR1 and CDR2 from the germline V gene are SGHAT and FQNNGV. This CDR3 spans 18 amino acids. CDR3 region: CASSSILAGVSSYNEQFF. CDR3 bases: TGTGCCAGCAGCTCGATACTAGCGGGGGTTAGCTCCTACAATGAGCAGTTCTTC. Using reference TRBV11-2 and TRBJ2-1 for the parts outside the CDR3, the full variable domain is EAGVAQSPRYKIIEKRQSVAFWCNPISGHATLYWYQQILGQGPKLLIQFQNNGVVDDSQLPKDRFSAERLKGVDSTLKIQPAKLEDSAVYLCASSSILAGVSSYNEQFFGPGTRLTVL.

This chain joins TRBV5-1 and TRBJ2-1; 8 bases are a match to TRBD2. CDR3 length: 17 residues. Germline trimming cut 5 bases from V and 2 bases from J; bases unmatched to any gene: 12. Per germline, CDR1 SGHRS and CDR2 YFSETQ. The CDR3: CASSVPKRERTYNEQFF. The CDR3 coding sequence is TGCGCCAGCAGTGTCCCTAAGCGGGAGAGGACCTACAATGAGCAGTTCTTC.

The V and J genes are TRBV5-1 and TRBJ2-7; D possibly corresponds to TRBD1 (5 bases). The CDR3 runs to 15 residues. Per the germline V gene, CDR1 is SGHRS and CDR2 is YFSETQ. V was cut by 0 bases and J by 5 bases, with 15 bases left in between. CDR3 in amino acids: CASSLVQAGQNEQYF. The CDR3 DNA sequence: TGCGCCAGCAGCTTGGTCCAGGCAGGGCAAAACGAGCAGTACTTC.

The CDR3 sequence: CASSHDRGNIRVLTF. CDR3 DNA sequence: TGTGCCAGCAGCCACGACAGGGGCAATATACGCGTCCTGACTTTC. The chain is built from TRBV7-6 and TRBJ2-6, with 8 bases that match TRBD1. V lost 5 bases and J lost 12; bases outside the gene matches: 12. There are 15 residues in the CDR3. The germline gives CDR1 SGHVS, CDR2 FNYEAQ.